This is a list of T cell receptor beta chains from one sample in a study of shared clonotypes between healthy human individuals. Assay used: immunoSEQ multiplex PCR; TCRdb lists only in-frame clones, some missing. In the table there are 2.3 million or so clones, more than 85% of which are singletons. The material sequenced was naive CD4+ T cells from PBMCs. These receptors were obtained from a man younger than 35 in good health. Some clones in this sample may be carry-over from other donors' samples. CDR3s include the opening cysteine and the closing phenylalanine or tryptophan. A D gene is named only where the DNA matches it firmly.

len | v_gene | d_gene | CDR3aa
15 | TRBV5-1 | - | CASSSSGTSTYEQYF
16 | TRBV5-1 | TRBD2 | CASSFVAGVNTDTQYF
15 | TRBV6-6 | - | CASSYSQTSSYEQYF
16 | TRBV6-5 | TRBD2 | CASSFHRTSSPLEQYF
15 | TRBV5-1 | TRBD1 | CASSLDNRGRHGYTF
14 | TRBV5-5 | TRBD1 | CASSLQGATDTQYF
15 | TRBV2 | - | CASTYVPGNTGELFF
18 | TRBV27 | - | CASSFRGTSLSYNSPLHF
14 | TRBV5-5 | - | CASSFRVGDEKLFF
10 | TRBV6-6 | - | CASRRTDQYF
17 | TRBV27 | - | CASSRETQVGSYNEQFF
13 | TRBV7-3 | - | CASSFGPGNTIYF
15 | TRBV5-1 | - | CASSLVPGTNEKLFF
15 | TRBV18 | - | CASAFTRDSGNTIYF
16 | TRBV28 | - | CASSSPGGPDAGELFF
13 | TRBV6-6 | - | CASSYRRDYEQYF
15 | TRBV7-3 | - | CASSPYTTSTDTQYF
13 | TRBV30 | - | CAWSEGHQETQYF
15 | TRBV27 | - | CASSAGVQGSDTQYF
14 | TRBV5-1 | - | CASSGPTVEETQYF
16 | TRBV27 | TRBD2 | CASNGAGAGRGGELFF
17 | TRBV30 | TRBD2 | CAWSRPPLAGISDTQYF
16 | TRBV4-3 | - | CASSQEGQGGANVLTF
16 | TRBV4-1 | - | CASSHPMSRSNQPQHF
15 | TRBV15 | - | CATSRESGMGEKLFF
13 | TRBV5-6 | - | CASSFQVTDTQYF
12 | TRBV28 | - | CASNQRAERMFF
12 | TRBV7-9 | - | CASSQSNEKLFF
14 | TRBV10-3 | TRBD1 | CAIRGDRGPDTQYF
15 | TRBV28 | - | CASRRGGGSPTEAFF
12 | TRBV7-8 | - | CASSLYTGELFF
13 | TRBV5-1 | - | CASSLTLEETQYF
12 | TRBV7-9 | - | CASSLNGNTIYF
11 | TRBV28 | - | CASSLYEKLFF
13 | TRBV28 | - | CASSFSRNYGYTF
14 | TRBV2 | - | CASRGMEGRNIQYF
15 | TRBV7-6 | - | CASSLNPLEGEKLFF
16 | TRBV9 | TRBD1 | CASSPLSGQTNEKLFF
16 | TRBV28 | TRBD1 | CASSLFLDRASYEQYF
15 | TRBV30 | - | CAWSSEQGPWEKLFF
15 | TRBV18 | - | CASSPRQDSTDTQYF
11 | TRBV5-1 | - | CASSLTDTQYF
16 | TRBV7-2 | TRBD1 | CASSRRGPTGNTEAFF
13 | TRBV11-2 | - | CASSFGQNYGYTF
18 | TRBV19 | TRBD2 | CASSIEGREARPYNEQFF
15 | TRBV5-1 | TRBD1 | CASSLRRGGPYEQYF
13 | TRBV30 | - | CAWSVAGDTEAFF